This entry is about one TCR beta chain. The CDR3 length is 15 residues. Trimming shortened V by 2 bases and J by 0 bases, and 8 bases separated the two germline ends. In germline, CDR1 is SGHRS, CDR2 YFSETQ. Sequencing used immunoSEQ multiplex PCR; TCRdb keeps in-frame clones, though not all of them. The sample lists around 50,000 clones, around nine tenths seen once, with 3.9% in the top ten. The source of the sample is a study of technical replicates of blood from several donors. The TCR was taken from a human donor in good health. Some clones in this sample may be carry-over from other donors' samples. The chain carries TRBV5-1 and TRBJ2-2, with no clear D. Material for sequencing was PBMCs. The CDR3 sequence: CASSFGRPNTGELFF. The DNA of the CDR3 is TGCGCCAGCAGCTTCGGCAGGCCGAACACCGGGGAGCTGTTTTTT.